The entry that follows covers one TCR beta chain sequence. Its antigen is unidentified. CDR3 length: 14 residues. V dropped 10 bases and J dropped 0; count of bases not matched to a gene: 8. The germline V gene has CDR1 SGHTS and CDR2 YDEGEE. The data stem from a study of shared clonotypes between healthy human individuals. Looking at the study overall: Each donor's CD8 memory used one plate, CD8 naive two, each CD4 subset three. Study-wide results and limits: Generation probability values for non-shared clonotypes were lower than those for clonotypes shared by all four donors. In the sorted subsets, rarefaction showed sequencing was incomplete despite large depth.

Method: immunoSEQ multiplex PCR; TCRdb's copy keeps in-frame clones and lacks some. The repertoire has about 870,000 clones, almost 95% of them found once; the top ten carry around 24%. The naive CD8 population came from CD45RO-negative cells selected for CCR7, without terminally differentiated effector memory CD45RA+ cells. Sequenced input: naive CD8+ T cells sorted from blood. The sequence was obtained from a man in his thirties or forties in good health. The rearrangement uses TRBV5-8 and TRBJ2-3; 7 bases map to TRBD1. CDR3 region: CAPGGVSSTDTQYF. In DNA form, the CDR3 reads TGTGCCCCAGGGGGTGTTTCTAGCACAGATACGCAGTATTTT.